This T cell receptor (beta chain) was sequenced during a study of blood T cell repertoires in COVID-19 (dated by TCRdb to about 2020). With respect to the entire study: The collaborator samples originated in the United States, Italy and Spain and spanned the acute and convalescent phases of COVID-19. Sample metadata almost always included a de-identified subject ID, COVID-19 status, age in years and sex. Where available, HLA class I and class II types were taken from metadata supplied by the sample provider and were not determined by assay-based typing. The samples were drawn from two sources: the first 160 participants of the ongoing ImmuneRACE study, and 1,000 to 1,500 subjects contributed by 6 global collaborators. The repertoires were released in a freely available public database intended as a resource for research on the immune response to SARS-CoV-2. Subjects who had been exposed to COVID-19, were actively infected with it, or had recovered from it provided the deeply sampled blood TCRbeta repertoires that made up the dataset. The material from the prospective study consisted of cDNA or gDNA derived from T cells, B-cell-depleted T cells, or PBMCs. Broad study findings and their caveats: The quantity of clinical and demographic metadata differed by source and by participant and was supplied without curation.

Another Seattle source contributed samples from volunteer blood donors who had recovered from COVID-19. Collaborating institutions collected whole blood in K2EDTA tubes following their own protocols. For TCRbeta analysis, collaborator samples were shipped as frozen whole blood, as isolated PBMCs, or as DNA extracted from either sample type. The immunoSEQ Assay, a bias-controlled multiplex PCR, was used to amplify TCRbeta CDR3 regions from genomic DNA. Per the source publication's procedure: Within the assay, amplification of reference gene primers was used to estimate how many nucleated cells each sample contained. Sequence reads were collapsed and filtered to measure the absolute abundance of every unique TCRbeta CDR3 rearrangement. Productive Simpson clonality was computed per sample as the square root of Simpson's diversity index over productive rearrangements. TCRdb stores this immuneACCESS table with in-frame sequences only. Part of the clones is absent; in the studies checked, under half of the shortfall reflects unresolved V genes, and no reason is known for the rest. Clone size and the V and J calls come from that table; the DNA yielded D and trimming. Here the sample has about 180,000 clones; 80% to 90% occur a single time. Less than 2% of the sample lies in the top ten.

CDR1 LNHDA and CDR2 SQIVND were looked up in the germline V gene (reference sequence). At the junction V is shortened by 7 bases and J by 0 bases, with 13 bases in between. The CDR3 spans 16 residues, from the cysteine through the phenylalanine. Just CDR3 DNA is preserved here, 48 bases in frame from base 1. Comment on this clone: This clone's antigen is unknown. No clone much larger than this one lies a single base away; base qualities are absent.

Sequencing was performed on peripheral blood. The sequence joins TRBV19 to TRBJ2-6; the D gene is not confidently resolved. This receptor was identified in a young man who had recovered from COVID-19. The CDR3 reads CASTRATSSGANVLTF. The DNA sequence reads TGTGCCAGTACTCGTGCAACCAGCTCTGGGGCCAACGTCCTGACTTTC.